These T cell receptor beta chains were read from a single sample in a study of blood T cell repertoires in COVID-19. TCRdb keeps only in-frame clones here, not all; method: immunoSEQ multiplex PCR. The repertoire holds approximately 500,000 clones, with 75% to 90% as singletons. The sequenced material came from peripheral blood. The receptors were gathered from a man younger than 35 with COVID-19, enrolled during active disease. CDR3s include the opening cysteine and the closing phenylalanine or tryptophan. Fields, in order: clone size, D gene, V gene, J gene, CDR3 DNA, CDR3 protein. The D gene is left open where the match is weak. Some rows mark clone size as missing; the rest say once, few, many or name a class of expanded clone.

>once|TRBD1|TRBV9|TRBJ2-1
TGTGCCAGCAGGGAACAGGGGGAGAGCAACAATGAGCAGTTCTTC
CASREQGESNNEQFF
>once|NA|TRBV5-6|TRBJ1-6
TGTGCCAGCAGCTTCTATATTGGACAGCTAGATTCACCCCTCCACTTT
CASSFYIGQLDSPLHF
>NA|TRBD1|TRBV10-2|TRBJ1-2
TGCGCCAGCAGGGACCACCGACAGGGGAGGAACTATGGCTACACCTTC
CASRDHRQGRNYGYTF
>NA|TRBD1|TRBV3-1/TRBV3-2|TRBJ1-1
TGTGCCAGCAGGACTAACAGGGGATCGAACACTGAAGCTTTCTTT
CASRTNRGSNTEAFF
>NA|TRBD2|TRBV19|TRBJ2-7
TGTGCCAGTAGTATTACTAGCGGGAGCTACGAGCAGTACTTC
CASSITSGSYEQYF
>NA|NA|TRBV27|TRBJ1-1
TGTGCCAGCAGCCTCTACGCCCCGGGGTTGAGCGTGGCCGCTGAAGCTTTCTTT
CASSLYAPGLSVAAEAFF
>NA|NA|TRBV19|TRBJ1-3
TGTGCCAGTAGTATCAGTGGCTCTGGAAACACCATATATTTT
CASSISGSGNTIYF
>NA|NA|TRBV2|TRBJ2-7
TGTGCCAGCAGTGACCGCGGCATCGGGGACGAGCAGTACTTC
CASSDRGIGDEQYF
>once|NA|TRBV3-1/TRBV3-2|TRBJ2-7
TGTGCCAGCAGCCAAGATGGCGGACACCGGCGTGGGGAGCAGTACTTC
CASSQDGGHRRGEQYF
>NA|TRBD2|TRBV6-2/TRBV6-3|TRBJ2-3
TGTGCCAGCAGCCCCCTCCGGAGCGGGAGGGACTTTCGGGTAGGAGATACGCAGTATTTT
CASSPLRSGRDFRVGDTQYF
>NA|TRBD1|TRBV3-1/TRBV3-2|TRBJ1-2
TGTGCCAGCAGCCAAGACGACAGGGCCTCCTATGGCTACACCTTC
CASSQDDRASYGYTF
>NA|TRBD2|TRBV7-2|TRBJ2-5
TGTGCCAGCAGCTTCGCGGGGGGGAAAGAGACCCAGTACTTC
CASSFAGGKETQYF
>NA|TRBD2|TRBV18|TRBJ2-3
TGTGCCAGCTCACCGTCTAGCGGGAGCACAGATACGCAGTATTTT
CASSPSSGSTDTQYF
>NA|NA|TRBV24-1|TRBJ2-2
TGTGCCACCAGTGATTTGGGCAGGGGAAGGACCGGGGAGCTGTTTTTT
CATSDLGRGRTGELFF
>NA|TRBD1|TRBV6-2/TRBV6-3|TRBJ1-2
TGTGCCAGCAGCACCTGGACAGGGGTGGAGGGCTATGGCTACACCTTC
CASSTWTGVEGYGYTF
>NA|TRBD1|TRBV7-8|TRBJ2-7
TGTGCCAGCAGCCCAGGGACAGGGAGGGTATACGAGCAGTACTTC
CASSPGTGRVYEQYF
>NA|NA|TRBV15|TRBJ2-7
TGTGCCACCAGCAGAGCACCGGGTGAGGGCTACGAGCAGTACTTC
CATSRAPGEGYEQYF
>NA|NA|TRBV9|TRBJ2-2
TGTGCCAGCAGCGTGGCGCCCAGGCCCGCGAACACCGGGGAGCTGTTTTTT
CASSVAPRPANTGELFF
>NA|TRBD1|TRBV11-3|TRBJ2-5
TGTGCCAGCAGCGACAGGGACAGTGGGGAGACCCAGTACTTC
CASSDRDSGETQYF
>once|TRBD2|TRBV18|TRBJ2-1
TGTGCCAGCTCACCCTCCACCGGACCTGTAGCGGGTCACCCCCCTTCGGTTGCGCACAATGAGCAGTTCTTC
CASSPSTGPVAGHPPSVAHNEQFF
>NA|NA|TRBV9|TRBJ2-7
TGTGCCAGCAGCGTAGGGGGCAACTCCTACGAGCAGTACTTC
CASSVGGNSYEQYF
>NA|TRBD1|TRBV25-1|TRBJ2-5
TGTGCCAGCAGACAGGGGGAACAAGAGACCCAGTACTTC
CASRQGEQETQYF
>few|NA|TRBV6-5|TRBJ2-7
TGTGCCAGCAGTTACTCATCCCGAACGGGCGAGCAGTACTTC
CASSYSSRTGEQYF
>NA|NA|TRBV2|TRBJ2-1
TGTGCCAGCAGCGGGGGCTCCTACAATGAGCAGTTCTTC
CASSGGSYNEQFF
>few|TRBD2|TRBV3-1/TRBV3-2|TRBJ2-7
TGTGCCAGCAGCCAAGATTTAACTAGCGGGTCCCACGAGCAGTACTTC
CASSQDLTSGSHEQYF
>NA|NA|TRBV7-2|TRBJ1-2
TGTGCCAGCAGCGCCGGACCAGGGTCCGGCTATGGCTACACCTTC
CASSAGPGSGYGYTF
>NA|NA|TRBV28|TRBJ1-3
TGTGCCAGTTGGGGTCAGGGTGAAAACACCATATATTTT
CASWGQGENTIYF